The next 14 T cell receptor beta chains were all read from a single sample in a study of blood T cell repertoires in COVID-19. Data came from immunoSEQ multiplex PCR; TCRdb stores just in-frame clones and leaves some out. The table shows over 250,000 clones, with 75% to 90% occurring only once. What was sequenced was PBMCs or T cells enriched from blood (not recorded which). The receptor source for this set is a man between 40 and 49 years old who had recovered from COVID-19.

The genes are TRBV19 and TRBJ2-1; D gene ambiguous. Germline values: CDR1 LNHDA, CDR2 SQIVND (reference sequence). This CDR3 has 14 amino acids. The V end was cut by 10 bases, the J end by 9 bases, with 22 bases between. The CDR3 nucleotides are TGTGCCACCCAAAAGGCAGGCGTGGTACTTGAGCAGTTCTTC. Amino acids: CATQKAGVVLEQFF.

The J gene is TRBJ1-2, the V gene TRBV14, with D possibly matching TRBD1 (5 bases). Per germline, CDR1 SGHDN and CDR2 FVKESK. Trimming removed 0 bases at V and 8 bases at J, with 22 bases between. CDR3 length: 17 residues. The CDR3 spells CASSQDNFGRAVRGYTF. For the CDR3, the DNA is TGTGCCAGCAGCCAAGATAATTTCGGCAGGGCGGTTAGGGGCTACACCTTC.

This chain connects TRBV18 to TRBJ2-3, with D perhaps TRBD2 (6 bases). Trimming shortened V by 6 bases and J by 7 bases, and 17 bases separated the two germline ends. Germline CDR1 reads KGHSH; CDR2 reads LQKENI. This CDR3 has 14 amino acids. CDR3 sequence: CASSPIGGTNTQYF. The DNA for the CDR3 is TGTGCCAGCTCGCCTATCGGGGGAACAAATACGCAGTATTTT. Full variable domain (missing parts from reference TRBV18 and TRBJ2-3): NAGVMQNPRHLVRRRGQEARLRCSPMKGHSHVYWYRQLPEEGLKFMVYLQKENIIDESGMPKERFSAEFPKEGPSILRIQQVVRGDSAAYFCASSPIGGTNTQYFGPGTRLTVL.

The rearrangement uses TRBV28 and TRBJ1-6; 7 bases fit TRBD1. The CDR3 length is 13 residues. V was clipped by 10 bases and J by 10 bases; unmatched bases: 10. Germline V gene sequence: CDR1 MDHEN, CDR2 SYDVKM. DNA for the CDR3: TGTGCCACCCTCGGGACAGTCGGATCACCCCTCCACTTT. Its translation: CATLGTVGSPLHF.

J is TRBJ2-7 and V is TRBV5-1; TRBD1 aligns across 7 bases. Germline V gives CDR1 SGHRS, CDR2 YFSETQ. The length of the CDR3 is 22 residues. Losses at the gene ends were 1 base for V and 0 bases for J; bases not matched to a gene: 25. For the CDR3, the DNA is TGCGCCAGCAGCTTGTCATTAAAGGCTCAGATACAGGGGCGCGAGCCCTCCTACGAGCAGTACTTC. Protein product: CASSLSLKAQIQGREPSYEQYF.

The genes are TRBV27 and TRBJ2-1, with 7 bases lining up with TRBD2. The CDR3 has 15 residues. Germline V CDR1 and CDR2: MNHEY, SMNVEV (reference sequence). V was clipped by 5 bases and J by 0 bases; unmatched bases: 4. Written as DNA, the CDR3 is TGTGCCAGCAGTCCCGGGACTACCTCCTACAATGAGCAGTTCTTC. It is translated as CASSPGTTSYNEQFF.

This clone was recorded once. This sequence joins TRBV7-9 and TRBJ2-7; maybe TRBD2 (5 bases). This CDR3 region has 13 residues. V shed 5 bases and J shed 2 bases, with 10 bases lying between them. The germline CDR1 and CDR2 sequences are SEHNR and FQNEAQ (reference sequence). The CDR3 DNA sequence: TGTGCCAGCAGCCCCCCCGGGACCTACGAGCAGTACTTC. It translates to CASSPPGTYEQYF. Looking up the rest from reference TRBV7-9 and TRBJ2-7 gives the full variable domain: DTGVSQNPRHKITKRGQNVTFRCDPISEHNRLYWYRQTLGQGPEFLTYFQNEAQLEKSRLLSDRFSAERPKGSFSTLEIQRTEQGDSAMYLCASSPPGTYEQYFGPGTRLTVT.

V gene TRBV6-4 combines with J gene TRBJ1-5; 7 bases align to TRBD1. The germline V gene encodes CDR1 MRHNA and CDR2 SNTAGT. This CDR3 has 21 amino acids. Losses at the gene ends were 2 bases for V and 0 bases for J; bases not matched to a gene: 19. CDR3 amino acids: CASSDPYGTAGVVYSNQPQHF. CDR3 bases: TGTGCCAGCAGTGACCCGTACGGGACAGCGGGGGTCGTGTATAGCAATCAGCCCCAGCATTTT.

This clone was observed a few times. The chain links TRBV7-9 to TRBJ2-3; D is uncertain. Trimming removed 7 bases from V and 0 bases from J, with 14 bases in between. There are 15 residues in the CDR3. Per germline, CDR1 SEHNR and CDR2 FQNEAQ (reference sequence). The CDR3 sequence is CASTQARQSTDTQYF. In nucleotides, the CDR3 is TGTGCCAGCACCCAAGCGAGACAAAGCACAGATACGCAGTATTTT.

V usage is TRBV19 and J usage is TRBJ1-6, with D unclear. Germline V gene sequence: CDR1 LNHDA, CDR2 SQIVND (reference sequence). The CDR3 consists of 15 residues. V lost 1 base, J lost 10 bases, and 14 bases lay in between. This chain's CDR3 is CASSIGHLLRSPLHF. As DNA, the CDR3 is TGTGCCAGTAGTATAGGCCACCTACTACGATCACCCCTCCACTTT. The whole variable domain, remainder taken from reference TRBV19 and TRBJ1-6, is DGGITQSPKYLFRKEGQNVTLSCEQNLNHDAMYWYRQDPGQGLRLIYYSQIVNDFQKGDIAEGYSVSREKKESFPLTVTSAQKNPTAFYLCASSIGHLLRSPLHFGNGTRLTVT.

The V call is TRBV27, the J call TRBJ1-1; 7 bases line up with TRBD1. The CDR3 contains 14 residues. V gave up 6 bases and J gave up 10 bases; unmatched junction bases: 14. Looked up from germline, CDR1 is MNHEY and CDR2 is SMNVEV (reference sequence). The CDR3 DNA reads TGTGCCAGCAGCCTAAGCAACCCAGGGGGGCGAGCTTTCTTT. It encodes CASSLSNPGGRAFF.

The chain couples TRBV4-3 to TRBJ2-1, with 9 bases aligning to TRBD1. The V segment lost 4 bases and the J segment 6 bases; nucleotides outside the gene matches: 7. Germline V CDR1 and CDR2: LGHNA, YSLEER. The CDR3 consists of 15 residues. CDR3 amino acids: CASSRKQGAGNEQFF. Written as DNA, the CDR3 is TGCGCCAGCAGCCGAAAACAGGGGGCGGGCAATGAGCAGTTCTTC.

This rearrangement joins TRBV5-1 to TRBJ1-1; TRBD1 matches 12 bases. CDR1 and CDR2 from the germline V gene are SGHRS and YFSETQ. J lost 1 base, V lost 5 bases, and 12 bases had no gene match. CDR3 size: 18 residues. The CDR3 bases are TGCGCCAGCAGTACTGTCTCGGGACAGGGGGCGAGGAACACTGAAGCTTTCTTT. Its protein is CASSTVSGQGARNTEAFF.

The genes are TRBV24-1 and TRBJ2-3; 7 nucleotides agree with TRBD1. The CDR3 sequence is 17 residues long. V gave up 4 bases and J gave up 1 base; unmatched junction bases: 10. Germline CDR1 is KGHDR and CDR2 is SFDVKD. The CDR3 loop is CATSDPGQVSGTDTQYF. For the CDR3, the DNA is TGTGCCACCAGTGACCCCGGACAGGTCAGCGGCACAGATACGCAGTATTTT.